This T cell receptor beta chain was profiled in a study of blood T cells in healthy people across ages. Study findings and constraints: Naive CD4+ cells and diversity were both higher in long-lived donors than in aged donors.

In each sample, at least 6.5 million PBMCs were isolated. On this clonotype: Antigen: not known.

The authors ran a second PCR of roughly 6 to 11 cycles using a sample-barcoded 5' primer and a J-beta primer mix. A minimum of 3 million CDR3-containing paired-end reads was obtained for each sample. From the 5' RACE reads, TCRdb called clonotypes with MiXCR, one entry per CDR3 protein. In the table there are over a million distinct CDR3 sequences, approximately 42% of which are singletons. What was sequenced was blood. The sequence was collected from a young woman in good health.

The CDR3 sequence: CASSPRSGGMNTEAFF. The CDR3 nucleotides read TGTGCCAGCAGCCCGAGGTCAGGGGGCATGAACACTGAAGCTTTCTTT. This chain connects TRBV9 to TRBJ1-1; 8 bases are shared with TRBD1. The trim removed 4 bases at V and 0 bases at J, leaving 8 bases unmatched. Germline V gene lookup returns CDR1 SGDLS and CDR2 YYNGEE. The CDR3 sequence is 16 residues long.